The T cell receptor beta chain under discussion was sequenced for a study of T cell repertoires in cytomegalovirus infection. Study summary: The authors relied on CMV epitopes, both recently identified HLA-C-restricted and well-studied HLA-B-restricted. CMV infection together with matching HLA type was indicated by public TCR beta signatures.

Each CDR3 protein gets one entry after TCRdb re-called the reads with MiXCR. Of about 830,000 distinct CDR3 sequences in the sample, 30% to 35% were seen once. In regard to this clonotype: The target antigen is unknown.

This CDR3 contains 15 residues. Trimming shortened V by 0 bases and J by 4 bases, and 10 bases separated the two germline ends. Germline V gene data show CDR1 as MNHNY and CDR2 as SVGAGI (reference sequence). Study findings and constraints: Adding up the frequency of public TCR beta families identified people who carried CMV plus the relevant HLA. Dominating the ex vivo response were HLA-C-restricted CMV-specific TCR beta clonotypes.

This sequence originates from a human donor in good health (CMV status not recorded). Some clones in this sample may be carry-over from other donors' samples. The V call is TRBV6-6, the J call TRBJ1-5; D is ambiguous. This specimen was cultured CD8+ T cells from PBMCs, taken from culture after CMV antigen stimulation. CDR3 DNA: TGTGCCAGCAGTTACTCGGCTGGGGTAAATCAGCCCCAGCATTTT. Translating it yields CASSYSAGVNQPQHF.